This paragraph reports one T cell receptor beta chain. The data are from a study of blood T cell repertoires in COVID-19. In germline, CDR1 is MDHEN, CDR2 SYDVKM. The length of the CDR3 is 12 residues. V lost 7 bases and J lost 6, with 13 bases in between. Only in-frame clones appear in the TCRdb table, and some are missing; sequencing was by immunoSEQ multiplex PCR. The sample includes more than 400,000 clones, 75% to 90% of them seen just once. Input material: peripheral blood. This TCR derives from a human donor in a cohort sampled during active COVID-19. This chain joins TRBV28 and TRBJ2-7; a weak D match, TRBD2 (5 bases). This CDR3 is CASTTEAGEQYF. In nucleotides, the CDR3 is TGTGCCAGCACCACTGAGGCGGGCGAGCAGTACTTC.